The clone carrying this T cell receptor beta chain was seen at least ten times. Its antigen is as yet unknown. What was amplified from RNA transcripts were TCR beta CDR3 regions. HTBI primers were used for first-round RT-PCR of the TCR CDR3. TCRdb used MiXCR to reprocess the multiplex PCR reads, holding one entry per CDR3 protein. Of more than 95,000 distinct CDR3 sequences listed, 47% were seen once; the top ten hold about 28%. The record originates from a study of T cells in Graves' hyperthyroidism and ophthalmopathy. V shed 5 bases and J 7 bases; nucleotides not matched to a gene: 11. The CDR3 runs 17 residues. Germline assignment: CDR1 SGHNT and CDR2 YENEEA. Hyperthyroidism was newly diagnosed in patients aged 18 to 65 (duration under 2 months). The diagnoses drew upon clinical symptoms, serum thyroxine and TRAb, thyroid ultrasound and orbital computed tomography. Study-level points and caveats: Researchers found most expanded thyroid clonotypes above 0.001 in blood as well. The model made its ophthalmopathy prediction, and onset followed a median about 5.9 months later.

The rearrangement joins TRBV11-3 to TRBJ2-1, with 13 bases fitting TRBD2. Specimen: blood. The TCR was taken from a man between 40 and 49 years old with Graves' hyperthyroidism. DNA of the CDR3: TGTGCCAGCAGCATATATCCGGGACTAGCGGGAAGGAATGAGCAGTTCTTC. It codes for CASSIYPGLAGRNEQFF.